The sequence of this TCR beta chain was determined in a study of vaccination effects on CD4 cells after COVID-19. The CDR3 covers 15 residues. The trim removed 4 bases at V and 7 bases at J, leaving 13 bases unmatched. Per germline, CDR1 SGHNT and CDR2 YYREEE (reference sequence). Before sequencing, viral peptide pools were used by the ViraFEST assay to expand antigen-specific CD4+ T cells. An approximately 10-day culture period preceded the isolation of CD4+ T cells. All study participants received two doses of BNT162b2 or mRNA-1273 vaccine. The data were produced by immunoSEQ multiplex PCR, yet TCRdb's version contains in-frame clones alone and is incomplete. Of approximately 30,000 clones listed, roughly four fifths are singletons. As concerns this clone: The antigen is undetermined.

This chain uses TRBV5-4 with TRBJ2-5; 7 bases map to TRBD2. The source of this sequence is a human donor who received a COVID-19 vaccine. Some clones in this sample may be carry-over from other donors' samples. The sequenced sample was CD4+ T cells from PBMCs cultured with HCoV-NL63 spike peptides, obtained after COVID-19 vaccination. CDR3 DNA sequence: TGTGCCAGCAGCGAGATCACGGGGGGACCCGCGACCCAGTACTTC. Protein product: CASSEITGGPATQYF.